The clone carrying this TCR beta chain was observed a handful of times. The antigen is undetermined. Only healthy Caucasians were included as donors. This entry is derived from a study of identical twins. Unique molecular identifiers were present on the cDNA, which also gained a universal primer site by template switching. Via MiXCR, TCRdb re-called the 5' RACE reads, giving one row per CDR3 protein. The repertoire consists of 450,000 to 500,000 distinct CDR3 sequences, with roughly an eighth occurring once and the leading ten covering about 0.97%. The study's findings and limits: Reduced insertions were recorded for abundant cord blood beta clonotypes, with no such pattern in memory repertoires.

The CDR3 consists of 15 residues. V was cut by 4 bases and J by 1 base, with 12 bases left in between. Germline loops: CDR1 SGHRS, CDR2 YFSETQ. These data are also associated with another study on yellow fever vaccine responses in identical twins.

The clonotype was recovered from a woman aged 18-29 years in good health. The sequenced sample was CD4+ T cells sorted from blood. V and J are TRBV5-1 and TRBJ2-1; D is perhaps TRBD2 (6 bases). The CDR3 DNA sequence: TGCGCCAGCAGCAATCCTAGCGCTTCCTACAATGAGCAGTTCTTC. It specifies CASSNPSASYNEQFF. The full variable domain, completed using reference TRBV5-1 and TRBJ2-1, is KAGVTQTPRYLIKTRGQQVTLSCSPISGHRSVSWYQQTPGQGLQFLFEYFSETQRNKGNFPGRFSGRQFSNSRSEMNVSTLELGDSALYLCASSNPSASYNEQFFGPGTRLTVL.